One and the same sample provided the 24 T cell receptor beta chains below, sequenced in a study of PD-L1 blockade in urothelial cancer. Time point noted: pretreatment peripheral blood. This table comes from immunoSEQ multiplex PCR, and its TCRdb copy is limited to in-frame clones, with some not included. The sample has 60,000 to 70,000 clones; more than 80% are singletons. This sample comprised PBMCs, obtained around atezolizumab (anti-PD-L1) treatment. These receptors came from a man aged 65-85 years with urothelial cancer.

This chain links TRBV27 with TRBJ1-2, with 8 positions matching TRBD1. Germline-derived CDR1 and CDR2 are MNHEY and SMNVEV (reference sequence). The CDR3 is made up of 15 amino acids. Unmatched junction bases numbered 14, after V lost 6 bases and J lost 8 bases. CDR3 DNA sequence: TGTGCCAGCAGGCTGCAGGGGGCCGTATCAAGGGGCTACACCTTC. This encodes CASRLQGAVSRGYTF.

The DNA for the CDR3 is TGTGCCAGCTCACCATTAAGCGGGAGCTCCTACGAGCAGTACTTC. The encoded protein is CASSPLSGSSYEQYF. The rearrangement joins TRBV18 to TRBJ2-7, with 8 bases aligning to TRBD2. The CDR3 extends over 15 amino acids. The germline CDR1 and CDR2 sequences are KGHSH and LQKENI. J lost 0 bases, V lost 2 bases, and 3 bases had no gene match.

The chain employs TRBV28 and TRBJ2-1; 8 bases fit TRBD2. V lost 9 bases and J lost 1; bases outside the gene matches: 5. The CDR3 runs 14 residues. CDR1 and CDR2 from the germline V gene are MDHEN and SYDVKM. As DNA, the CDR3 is TGTGCCAGTCGGGCGGGAGGATCCTACAATGAGCAGTTCTTC. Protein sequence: CASRAGGSYNEQFF.

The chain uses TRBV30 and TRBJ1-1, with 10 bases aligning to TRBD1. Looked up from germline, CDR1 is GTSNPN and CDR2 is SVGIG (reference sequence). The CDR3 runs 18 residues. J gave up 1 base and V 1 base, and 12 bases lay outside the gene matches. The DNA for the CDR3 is TGTGCCTGGAGTGGCCAGACAGGGACAGGGGCGAAGAACACTGAAGCTTTCTTT. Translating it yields CAWSGQTGTGAKNTEAFF.

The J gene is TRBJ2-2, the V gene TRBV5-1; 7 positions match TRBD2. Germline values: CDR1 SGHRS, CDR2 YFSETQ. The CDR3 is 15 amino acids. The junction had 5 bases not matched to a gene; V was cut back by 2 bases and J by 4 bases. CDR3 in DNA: TGCGCCAGCAGCTTAGGGGCGGGAGTCACCGGGGAGCTGTTTTTT. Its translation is CASSLGAGVTGELFF.

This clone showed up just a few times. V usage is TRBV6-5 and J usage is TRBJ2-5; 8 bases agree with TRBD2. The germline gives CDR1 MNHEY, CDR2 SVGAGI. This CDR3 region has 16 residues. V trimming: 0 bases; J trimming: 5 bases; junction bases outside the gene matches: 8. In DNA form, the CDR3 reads TGTGCCAGCAGTTACTCGATGAGCGGGAGTGGCGAGACCCAGTACTTC. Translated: CASSYSMSGSGETQYF.

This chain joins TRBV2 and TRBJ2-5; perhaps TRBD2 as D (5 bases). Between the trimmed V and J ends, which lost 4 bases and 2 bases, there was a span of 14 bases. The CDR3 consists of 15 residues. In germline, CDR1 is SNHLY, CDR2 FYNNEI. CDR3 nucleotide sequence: TGTGCCAGCAGTGTCTTTGGACGGGGTCAAGAGACCCAGTACTTC. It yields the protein CASSVFGRGQETQYF.

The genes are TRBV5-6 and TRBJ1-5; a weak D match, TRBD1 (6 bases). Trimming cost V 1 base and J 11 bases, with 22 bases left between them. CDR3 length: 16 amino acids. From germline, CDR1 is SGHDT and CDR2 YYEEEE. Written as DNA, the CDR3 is TGTGCCAGCAGCTTGTGGGGGCTAGGGACCTCCTCCGCCCAGCATTTT. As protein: CASSLWGLGTSSAQHF.

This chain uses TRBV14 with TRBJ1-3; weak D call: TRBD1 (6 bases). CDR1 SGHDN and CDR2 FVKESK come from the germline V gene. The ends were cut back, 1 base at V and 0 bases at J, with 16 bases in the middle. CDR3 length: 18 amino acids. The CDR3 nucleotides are TGTGCCAGCAGCCAAGGAAGAGGCAGGGGTACCTCTGGAAACACCATATATTTT. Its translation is CASSQGRGRGTSGNTIYF.

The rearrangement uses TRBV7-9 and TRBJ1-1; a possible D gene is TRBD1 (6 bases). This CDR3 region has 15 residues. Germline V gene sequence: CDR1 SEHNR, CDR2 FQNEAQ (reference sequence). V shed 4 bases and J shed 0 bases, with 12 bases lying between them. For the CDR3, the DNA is TGTGCCAGCAGCTCAGGGGTAACGGTGAACACTGAAGCTTTCTTT. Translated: CASSSGVTVNTEAFF.

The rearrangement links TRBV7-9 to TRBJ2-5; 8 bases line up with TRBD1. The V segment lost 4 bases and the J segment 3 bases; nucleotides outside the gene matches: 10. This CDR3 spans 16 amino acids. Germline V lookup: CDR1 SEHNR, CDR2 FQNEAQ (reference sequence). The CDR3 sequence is CASSSPSRTGKETQYF. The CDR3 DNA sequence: TGTGCCAGCAGCTCCCCATCGAGGACAGGGAAAGAGACCCAGTACTTC.

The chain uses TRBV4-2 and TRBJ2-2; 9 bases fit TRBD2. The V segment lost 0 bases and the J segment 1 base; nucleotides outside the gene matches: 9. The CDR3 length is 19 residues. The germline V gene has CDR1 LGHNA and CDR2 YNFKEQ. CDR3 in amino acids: CASSQDLIAGDLNTGELFF. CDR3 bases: TGTGCCAGCAGCCAAGATCTAATAGCGGGAGACCTGAACACCGGGGAGCTGTTTTTT.

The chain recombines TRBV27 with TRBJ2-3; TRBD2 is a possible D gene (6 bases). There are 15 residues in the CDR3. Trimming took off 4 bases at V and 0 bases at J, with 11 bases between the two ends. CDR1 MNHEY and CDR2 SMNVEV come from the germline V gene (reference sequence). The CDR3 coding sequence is TGTGCCAGCAGTTGGAGGGACGGAAGCACAGATACGCAGTATTTT. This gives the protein CASSWRDGSTDTQYF.

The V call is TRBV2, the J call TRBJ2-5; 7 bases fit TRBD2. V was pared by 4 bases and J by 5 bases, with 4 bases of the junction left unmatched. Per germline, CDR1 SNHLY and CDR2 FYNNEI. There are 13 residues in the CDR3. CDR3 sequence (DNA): TGTGCCAGCAGTGGCGGGAGAGAGGAGACCCAGTACTTC. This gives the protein CASSGGREETQYF.

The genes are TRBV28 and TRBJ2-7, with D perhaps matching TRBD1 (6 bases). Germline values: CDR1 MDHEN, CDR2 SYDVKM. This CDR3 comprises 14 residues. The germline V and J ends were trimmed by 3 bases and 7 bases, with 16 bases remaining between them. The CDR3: CASSFQAIRGEQYF. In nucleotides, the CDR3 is TGTGCCAGCAGTTTCCAGGCAATTAGGGGGGAGCAGTACTTC.

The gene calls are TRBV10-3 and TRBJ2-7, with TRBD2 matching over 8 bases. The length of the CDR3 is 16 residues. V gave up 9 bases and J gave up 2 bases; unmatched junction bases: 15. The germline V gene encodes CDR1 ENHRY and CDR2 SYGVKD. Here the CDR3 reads CAISGGGGETAYEQYF. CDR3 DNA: TGTGCCATTTCCGGGGGGGGAGGGGAAACAGCCTACGAGCAGTACTTC.

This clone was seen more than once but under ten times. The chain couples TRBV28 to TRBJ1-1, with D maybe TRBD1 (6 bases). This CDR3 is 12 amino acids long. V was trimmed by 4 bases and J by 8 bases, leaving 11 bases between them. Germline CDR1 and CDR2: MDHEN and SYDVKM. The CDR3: CASSSRTGEAFF. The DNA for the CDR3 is TGTGCCAGCAGTTCCCGAACAGGGGAAGCTTTCTTT.

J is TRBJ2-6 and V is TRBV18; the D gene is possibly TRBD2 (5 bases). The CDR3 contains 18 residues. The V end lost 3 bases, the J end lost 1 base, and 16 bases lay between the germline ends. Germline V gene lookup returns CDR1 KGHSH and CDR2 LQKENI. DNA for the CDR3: TGTGCCAGCTCACCGATCGAGGACTTACGATCTGGGGCCAACGTCCTGACTTTC. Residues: CASSPIEDLRSGANVLTF.

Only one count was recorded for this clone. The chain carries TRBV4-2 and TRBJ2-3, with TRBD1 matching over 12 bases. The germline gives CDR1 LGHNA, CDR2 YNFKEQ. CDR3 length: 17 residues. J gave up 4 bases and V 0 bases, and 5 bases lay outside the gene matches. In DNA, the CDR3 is TGTGCCAGCAGCCAAGATTGGGGACAGGGGGCCTCAGATACGCAGTATTTT. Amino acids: CASSQDWGQGASDTQYF.

The CDR3 DNA follows: TGTGCCAGCAGCCTTTCCGGGGGACAGGGGAGGCAGCCCCAGCATTTT. It encodes CASSLSGGQGRQPQHF. The V gene is TRBV5-6, the J gene TRBJ1-5; 10 nucleotides line up with TRBD1. The CDR3 is 16 amino acids. CDR1 is SGHDT and CDR2 is YYEEEE in the germline V gene. V lost 4 bases to trimming and J lost 7 bases; unmatched junction nucleotides: 11.

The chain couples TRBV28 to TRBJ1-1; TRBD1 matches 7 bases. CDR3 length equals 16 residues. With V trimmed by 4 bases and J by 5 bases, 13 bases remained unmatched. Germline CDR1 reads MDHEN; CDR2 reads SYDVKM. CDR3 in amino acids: CASSSLGGRGSTEAFF. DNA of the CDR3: TGTGCCAGCAGTTCACTTGGTGGCAGGGGGTCAACTGAAGCTTTCTTT.

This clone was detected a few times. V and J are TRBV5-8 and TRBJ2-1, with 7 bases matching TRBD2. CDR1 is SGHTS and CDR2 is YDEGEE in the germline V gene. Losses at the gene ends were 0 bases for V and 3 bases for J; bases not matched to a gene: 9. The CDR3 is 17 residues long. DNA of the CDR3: TGTGCCAGCAGCTTGGCTCTAGCGGTCGATGGCTACAATGAGCAGTTCTTC. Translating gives CASSLALAVDGYNEQFF. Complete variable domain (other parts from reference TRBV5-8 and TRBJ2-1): EAGVTQSPTHLIKTRGQQATLRCSPISGHTSVYWYQQALGLGLQFLLWYDEGEERNRGNFPPRFSGRQFPNYSSELNVNALELEDSALYLCASSLALAVDGYNEQFFGPGTRLTVL.

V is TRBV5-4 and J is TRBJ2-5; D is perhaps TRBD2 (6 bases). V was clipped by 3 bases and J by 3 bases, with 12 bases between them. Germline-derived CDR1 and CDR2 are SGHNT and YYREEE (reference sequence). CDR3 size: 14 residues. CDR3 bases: TGTGCCAGCAGCTGGGACTTCGGGAAAGAGACCCAGTACTTC. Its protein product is CASSWDFGKETQYF. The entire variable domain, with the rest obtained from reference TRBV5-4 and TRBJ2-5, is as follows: ETGVTQSPTHLIKTRGQQVTLRCSSQSGHNTVSWYQQALGQGPQFIFQYYREEENGRGNFPPRFSGLQFPNYSSELNVNALELDDSALYLCASSWDFGKETQYFGPGTRLLVL.

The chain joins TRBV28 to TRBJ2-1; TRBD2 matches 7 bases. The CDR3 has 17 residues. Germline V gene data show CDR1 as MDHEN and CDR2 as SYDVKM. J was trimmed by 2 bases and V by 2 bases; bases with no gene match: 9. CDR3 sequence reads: CASSLPQLAPPYNEQFF. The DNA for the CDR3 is TGTGCCAGCAGTTTACCCCAACTAGCGCCGCCCTACAATGAGCAGTTCTTC.